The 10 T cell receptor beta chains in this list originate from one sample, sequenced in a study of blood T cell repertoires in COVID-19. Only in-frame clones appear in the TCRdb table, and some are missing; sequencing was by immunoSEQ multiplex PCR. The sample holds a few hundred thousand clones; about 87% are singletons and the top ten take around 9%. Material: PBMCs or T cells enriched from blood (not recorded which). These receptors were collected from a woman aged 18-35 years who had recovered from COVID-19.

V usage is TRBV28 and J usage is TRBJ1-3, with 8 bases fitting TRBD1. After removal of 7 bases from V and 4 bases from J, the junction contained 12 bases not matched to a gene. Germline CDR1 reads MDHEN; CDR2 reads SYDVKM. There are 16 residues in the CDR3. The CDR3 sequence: CASTSGQGAPGNTIYF. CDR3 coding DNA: TGTGCCAGCACATCTGGGCAGGGGGCGCCAGGAAACACCATATATTTT.

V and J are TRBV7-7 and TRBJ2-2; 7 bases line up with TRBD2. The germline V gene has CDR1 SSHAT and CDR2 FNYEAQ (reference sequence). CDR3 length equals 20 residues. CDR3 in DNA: TGTCTCCTTAACACCAGGGACTGGAAGGGGAGGGAAAAAGGCACCGGGGAGCTGTTTTTT. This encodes CLLNTRDWKGREKGTGELFF.

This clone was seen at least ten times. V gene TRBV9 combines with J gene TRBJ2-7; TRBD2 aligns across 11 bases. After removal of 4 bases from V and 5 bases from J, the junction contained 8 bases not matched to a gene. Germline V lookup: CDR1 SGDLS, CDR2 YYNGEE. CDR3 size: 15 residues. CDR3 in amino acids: CASSMVAGGPDEQYF. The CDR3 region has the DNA TGTGCCAGCAGCATGGTAGCGGGAGGGCCGGACGAGCAGTACTTC.

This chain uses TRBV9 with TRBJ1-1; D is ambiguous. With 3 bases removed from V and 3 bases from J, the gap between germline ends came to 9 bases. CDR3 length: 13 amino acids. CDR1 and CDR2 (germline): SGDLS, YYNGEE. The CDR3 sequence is CASSGGGHTEAFF. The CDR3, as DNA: TGTGCCAGCAGCGGTGGCGGCCACACTGAAGCTTTCTTT. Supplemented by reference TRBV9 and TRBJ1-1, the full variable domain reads DSGVTQTPKHLITATGQRVTLRCSPRSGDLSVYWYQQSLDQGLQFLIQYYNGEERAKGNILERFSAQQFPDLHSELNLSSLELGDSALYFCASSGGGHTEAFFGQGTRLTVV.

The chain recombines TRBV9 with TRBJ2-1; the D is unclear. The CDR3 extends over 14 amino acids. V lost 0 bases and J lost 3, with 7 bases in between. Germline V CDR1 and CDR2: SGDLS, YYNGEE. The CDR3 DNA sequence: TGTGCCAGCAGCGTAGAACTCCGCTACAATGAGCAGTTCTTC. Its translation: CASSVELRYNEQFF.

CDR3 loop: CASSERGRVGVNQPQHF. The CDR3 coding sequence is TGTGCCAGCAGTGAAAGGGGCCGGGTTGGTGTCAATCAGCCCCAGCATTTT. The chain is built from TRBV28 and TRBJ1-5, with D possibly matching TRBD1 (5 bases). From germline, CDR1 is MDHEN and CDR2 SYDVKM. V dropped 5 bases and J dropped 3 bases, with 20 bases sitting between them. This CDR3 region has 17 residues.

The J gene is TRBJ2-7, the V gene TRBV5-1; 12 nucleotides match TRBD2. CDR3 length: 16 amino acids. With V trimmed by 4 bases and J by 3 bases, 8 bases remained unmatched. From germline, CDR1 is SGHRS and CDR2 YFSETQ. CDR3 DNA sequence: TGCGCCAGCAGCCCGACCCTAGCGGGGGGGATCTACGAGCAGTACTTC. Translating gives CASSPTLAGGIYEQYF.

The CDR3 loop is CASSDQQGHQPQHF. For the CDR3, the DNA is TGTGCCAGCAGCGACCAACAGGGGCATCAGCCCCAGCATTTT. V gene TRBV7-9 combines with J gene TRBJ1-5; 7 bases match TRBD1. The CDR3 totals 14 residues. Trimming took 5 bases from V and 5 from J; bases not matched to a gene: 6. Germline V gene sequence: CDR1 SEHNR, CDR2 FQNEAQ (reference sequence).

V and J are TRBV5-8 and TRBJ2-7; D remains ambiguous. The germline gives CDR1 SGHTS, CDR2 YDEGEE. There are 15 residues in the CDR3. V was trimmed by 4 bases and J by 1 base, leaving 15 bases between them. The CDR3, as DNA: TGTGCCAGCAGCCATAAGACAAGATCGTCCTACGAGCAGTACTTC. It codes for CASSHKTRSSYEQYF.

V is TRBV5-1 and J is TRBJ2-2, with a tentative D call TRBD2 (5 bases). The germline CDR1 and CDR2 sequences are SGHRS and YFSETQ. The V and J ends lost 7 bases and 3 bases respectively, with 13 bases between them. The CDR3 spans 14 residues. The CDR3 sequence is CASAGGLYTGELFF. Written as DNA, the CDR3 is TGCGCCAGCGCCGGTGGACTTTACACCGGGGAGCTGTTTTTT.